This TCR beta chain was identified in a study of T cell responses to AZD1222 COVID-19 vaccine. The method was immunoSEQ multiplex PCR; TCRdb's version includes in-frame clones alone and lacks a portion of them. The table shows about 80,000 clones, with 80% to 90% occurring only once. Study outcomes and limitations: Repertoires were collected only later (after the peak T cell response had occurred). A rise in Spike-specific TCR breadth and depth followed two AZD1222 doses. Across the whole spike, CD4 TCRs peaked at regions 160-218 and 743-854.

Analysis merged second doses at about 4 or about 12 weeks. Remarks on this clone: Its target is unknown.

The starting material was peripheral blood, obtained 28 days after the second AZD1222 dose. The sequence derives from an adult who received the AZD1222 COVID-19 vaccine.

CDR3 DNA: TGCAGTGCTAGGGCTGACTACGAGCAGTACTTC. This encodes CSARADYEQYF. The V gene is TRBV20-1, the J gene TRBJ2-7; D uncertain. Trimming pared 3 bases from V and 3 bases from J, leaving 6 bases between. CDR3 length: 11 amino acids. Germline values: CDR1 DFQATT, CDR2 SNEGSKA (reference sequence).